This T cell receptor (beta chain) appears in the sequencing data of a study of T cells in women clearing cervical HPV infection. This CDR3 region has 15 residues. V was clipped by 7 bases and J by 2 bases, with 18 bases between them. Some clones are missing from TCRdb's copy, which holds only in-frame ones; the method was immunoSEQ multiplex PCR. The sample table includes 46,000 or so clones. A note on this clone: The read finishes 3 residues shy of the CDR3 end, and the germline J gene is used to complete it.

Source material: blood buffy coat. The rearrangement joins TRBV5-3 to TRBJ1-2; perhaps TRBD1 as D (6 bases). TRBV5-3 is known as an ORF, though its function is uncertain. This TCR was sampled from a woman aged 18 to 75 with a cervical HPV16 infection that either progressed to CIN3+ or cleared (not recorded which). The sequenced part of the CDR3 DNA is TGTGCCAGACAGCCCCGGGACACCAAGAACTATGGC. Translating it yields CARQPRDTKNYG. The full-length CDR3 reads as CARQPRDTKNYGYTF.